The 25 T cell receptor beta chains listed next were all sequenced from one sample in a study of Graves' ophthalmopathy and Graves' hyperthyroidism. Scientists amplified the TCR beta CDR3 regions from RNA transcripts. HTBI-primed first-round RT-PCR preceded second-round multiplex PCR. TCRdb re-derived calls from the multiplex PCR reads in MiXCR, one entry per CDR3 protein. The table shows some 250,000 distinct CDR3 sequences, with around 42% occurring only once. The sequenced sample consisted of peripheral blood. The receptors originated from an adult man with Graves' ophthalmopathy.

A word on this clonotype: The conserved phenylalanine or tryptophan is not found at the CDR3 terminus, so this likely reflects a read error. The rearrangement uses TRBV12-3 or TRBV12-4 and TRBJ2-7; tentatively, D is TRBD2 (6 bases). The CDR3 runs to 14 residues. V shed 6 bases and J shed 3 bases, with 15 bases lying between them. CDR3 protein: CASSPAGRFYEQYL. CDR3 in DNA: TGTGCCAGCAGCCCCGCAGGGAGGTTCTACGAGCAGTACCTC.

The chain recombines TRBV3-1 with TRBJ2-5, with a weak D call TRBD1 (6 bases). This CDR3 is 17 amino acids long. Germline CDR1 LGHDT, CDR2 YNNKEL (reference sequence). The V end was cut by 1 base, the J end by 1 base, with 16 bases between. CDR3: CASSQAPLRTVQETQYF. Here the CDR3 DNA reads TGTGCCAGCAGCCAAGCACCCCTTCGGACAGTCCAAGAGACCCAGTACTTC.

This clonotype has just a few counts. This chain connects TRBV15 to TRBJ2-5; 9 bases align to TRBD2. CDR1 is LNHNV, CDR2 YYDKDF, per germline (reference sequence). The CDR3 totals 14 residues. The ends lost 1 base at V and 5 bases at J; junction bases unmatched: 2. The CDR3 sequence is CATSRVLAGETQYF. The CDR3 DNA reads TGTGCCACCAGCAGAGTCCTAGCGGGGGAGACCCAGTACTTC.

The chain recombines TRBV7-9 with TRBJ2-7; TRBD1 or TRBD2 may be the D gene (5 bases each). There are 17 residues in the CDR3. Looked up from germline, CDR1 is SEHNR and CDR2 is FQNEAQ (reference sequence). With 0 bases removed from V and 3 bases from J, the gap between germline ends came to 18 bases. In DNA form, the CDR3 reads TGTGCCAGCAGCTTAGCTGTTGGGGGTCCTACATTCTACGAGCAGTACTTC. Translation: CASSLAVGGPTFYEQYF.

Here the CDR3 reads CASSSLLGRTQETQYF. CDR3 DNA sequence: TGTGCCAGCAGTTCCCTTCTCGGGCGGACCCAAGAGACCCAGTACTTC. The chain uses TRBV6-5 and TRBJ2-5; no clear D. V was pared by 4 bases and J by 1 base, with 16 bases between. Germline values: CDR1 MNHEY, CDR2 SVGAGI. The CDR3 is 16 residues long.

On this clonotype: A read error is likely, as this CDR3 ends without the conserved phenylalanine or tryptophan. The chain employs TRBV19 and TRBJ1-1; TRBD1 agrees at 10 bases. The CDR3 consists of 18 residues. Per the germline V gene, CDR1 is LNHDA and CDR2 is SQIVND (reference sequence). The ends lost 7 bases at V and 2 bases at J; junction bases unmatched: 16. CDR3 region: CASNERFVGDRGNTEAFL. Here the CDR3 DNA reads TGTGCCAGTAATGAAAGATTCGTCGGGGACAGGGGAAACACTGAAGCTTTCCTT.

This clonotype showed up just a few times. The genes are TRBV2 and TRBJ1-6; D is unclear. The V end was cut by 3 bases, the J end by 8 bases, with 11 bases between. The CDR3 runs to 14 residues. Looked up from germline, CDR1 is SNHLY and CDR2 is FYNNEI. DNA for the CDR3: TGTGCCAGCAGTGACAGGTGGCCACATTCACCCCTCCACTTT. Translating gives CASSDRWPHSPLHF. Using reference TRBV2 and TRBJ1-6 for the parts outside the CDR3, the full variable domain is EPEVTQTPSHQVTQMGQEVILRCVPISNHLYFYWYRQILGQKVEFLVSFYNNEISEKSEIFDDQFSVERPDGSNFTLKIRSTKLEDSAMYFCASSDRWPHSPLHFGNGTRLTVT.

This sequence joins TRBV9 and TRBJ2-3; D not resolved. The ends were cut back, 4 bases at V and 4 bases at J, with 13 bases in the middle. The CDR3 covers 14 residues. Germline V gene lookup returns CDR1 SGDLS and CDR2 YYNGEE. The CDR3 nucleotides read TGTGCCAGCAGCCCCCTCCCCCCCCCAGATACGCAGTATTTT. This encodes CASSPLPPPDTQYF. Looking up the rest from reference TRBV9 and TRBJ2-3 gives the full variable domain: DSGVTQTPKHLITATGQRVTLRCSPRSGDLSVYWYQQSLDQGLQFLIQYYNGEERAKGNILERFSAQQFPDLHSELNLSSLELGDSALYFCASSPLPPPDTQYFGPGTRLTVL.

This clonotype was observed a few times. This chain links TRBV24-1 with TRBJ2-5, with D hard to call. The germline V and J ends were trimmed by 5 bases and 3 bases, with 3 bases remaining between them. The CDR3 is 11 residues long. The germline gives CDR1 KGHDR, CDR2 SFDVKD. CDR3 sequence reads: CATSVEETQYF. The CDR3 bases are TGTGCCACCAGTGTTGAAGAGACCCAGTACTTC.

The chain recombines TRBV20-1 with TRBJ2-5; 7 nucleotides agree with TRBD2. With V trimmed by 5 bases and J by 4 bases, 4 bases remained unmatched. Germline CDR1 is DFQATT and CDR2 is SNEGSKA (reference sequence). The CDR3 has 12 amino acids. The CDR3 nucleotides read TGCAGTGCTCGGGACTACGGAGAGACCCAGTACTTC. Protein sequence: CSARDYGETQYF.

CDR3 DNA sequence: TGTGCCAGCAGTTACGATACAGTGAACACTGAAGCTTTCTTT. Its protein product is CASSYDTVNTEAFF. The rearrangement joins TRBV6-2 or TRBV6-3 to TRBJ1-1; D ambiguous. This CDR3 is 14 amino acids long. V was pared by 2 bases and J by 0 bases, with 7 bases between. Looked up from germline, CDR1 is MNHEY and CDR2 is SVGEGT.

The gene calls are TRBV7-2 and TRBJ1-2; 7 bases line up with TRBD1. The V segment lost 5 bases and the J segment 8 bases; nucleotides outside the gene matches: 14. In germline, CDR1 is SGHTA, CDR2 FQGNSA. The CDR3 spans 15 residues. CDR3 DNA sequence: TGTGCCAGCAGCCGGATTCAGGGGGACGGGGAAGGCTACACCTTC. Residues: CASSRIQGDGEGYTF.

The chain joins TRBV2 to TRBJ2-7, with 10 bases that match TRBD2. V shed 4 bases, J shed 5 bases, and the junction held 8 bases outside the gene matches. This CDR3 region has 15 residues. Germline V gene sequence: CDR1 SNHLY, CDR2 FYNNEI. The CDR3 DNA is TGTGCCAGCAGTGGGGCTAGCGGGAGTATCGACGAGCAGTACTTC. Translating it yields CASSGASGSIDEQYF.

This clonotype showed up just a few times. The genes are TRBV3-1 and TRBJ1-2, with TRBD1 as a possible D gene (5 bases). The CDR3 is 14 residues long. V was clipped by 4 bases and J by 5 bases, with 14 bases between them. Per germline, CDR1 LGHDT and CDR2 YNNKEL (reference sequence). CDR3 in amino acids: CASSLRQGEYGYTF. The CDR3 DNA reads TGTGCCAGCAGCCTCCGTCAAGGGGAATATGGCTACACCTTC.

This clonotype was recorded many times. The chain has TRBV7-9 and TRBJ1-1; D unclear. In germline, CDR1 is SEHNR, CDR2 FQNEAQ (reference sequence). Between the trimmed V and J ends, which lost 5 bases and 5 bases, there was a span of 12 bases. This CDR3 is 13 amino acids long. The CDR3 DNA reads TGTGCCAGCAGCACCGTCCCGGGGACTGAAGCTTTCTTT. This codes for CASSTVPGTEAFF.

This clonotype was found a few times. The rearrangement links TRBV10-1 to TRBJ2-5; 7 bases match TRBD2. In germline, CDR1 is WNHNN, CDR2 SYGVQD (reference sequence). J lost 5 bases, V lost 3 bases, and 6 bases had no gene match. The CDR3 spans 14 residues. The DNA for the CDR3 is TGCGCCAGCAGTGAAGGCGGGAGCAGGGAGACCCAGTACTTC. Translation gives CASSEGGSRETQYF.

The gene calls are TRBV5-1 and TRBJ2-2; 7 positions match TRBD2. CDR1 is SGHRS, CDR2 YFSETQ, per germline. The CDR3 is 14 amino acids. V lost 3 bases to trimming and J lost 6 bases; unmatched junction nucleotides: 5. CDR3 bases: TGCGCCAGCAGCTCAGGACTAGTTGCCGGGGAGCTGTTTTTT. This encodes CASSSGLVAGELFF.

This clonotype was observed at least ten times. The genes are TRBV29-1 and TRBJ1-1; D is unclear. This CDR3 spans 13 amino acids. Germline-derived CDR1 and CDR2 are SQVTM and ANQGSEA. V lost 1 base and J 1 base, leaving 7 bases between the germline ends. The CDR3 reads CSVEVGGNTEAFF. The CDR3 DNA follows: TGCAGCGTTGAAGTTGGAGGGAACACTGAAGCTTTCTTT.

The sample holds a few counts of this clonotype. This sequence joins TRBV9 and TRBJ2-7, with no clear D. V gave up 0 bases and J gave up 0 bases, with 7 bases separating them. CDR1 is SGDLS, CDR2 YYNGEE, per germline. This CDR3 comprises 14 residues. In DNA form, the CDR3 reads TGTGCCAGCAGCGTAGAGGTCCACTCCTACGAGCAGTACTTC. Protein sequence: CASSVEVHSYEQYF.

The chain uses TRBV19 and TRBJ1-1; D gene uncertain. The germline V and J ends were trimmed by 4 bases and 3 bases, with 9 bases remaining between them. CDR3 length: 13 residues. CDR1 and CDR2 (germline): LNHDA, SQIVND (reference sequence). Written as DNA, the CDR3 is TGTGCCAGTAGTACCGTCAGGTACACTGAAGCTTTCTTT. Its translation: CASSTVRYTEAFF.

This chain links TRBV4-1 with TRBJ1-2; no definite D call. The CDR3 contains 14 residues. Deletions cut 0 bases from V and 4 bases from J, with 9 bases between. From germline, CDR1 is MGHRA and CDR2 YSYEKL. CDR3 sequence: CASSQDWVSYGYTF. CDR3 sequence (DNA): TGCGCCAGCAGCCAAGATTGGGTGTCCTATGGCTACACCTTC.

The chain uses TRBV7-9 and TRBJ2-2; the D is unclear. In germline, CDR1 is SEHNR, CDR2 FQNEAQ (reference sequence). The CDR3 is 13 amino acids. Trimming removed 5 bases at V and 7 bases at J, with 11 bases between. CDR3 region: CASSVHSNGELFF. The CDR3 bases are TGTGCCAGCAGCGTCCACAGTAACGGGGAGCTGTTTTTT.

This clonotype was found many times. V is TRBV25-1 and J is TRBJ1-5; tentative D call: TRBD1 (5 bases). The CDR3 runs 18 residues. The germline CDR1 and CDR2 sequences are MGHDK and SYGVNS. V was shortened by 2 bases and J by 0 bases, with 17 bases between the two germline ends. The CDR3, as DNA: TGTGCCAGCAGTGAAGGAGGGGATCTCTCTTCTAGCAATCAGCCCCAGCATTTT. It translates to CASSEGGDLSSSNQPQHF. Variable domain in full (rest from reference TRBV25-1 and TRBJ1-5): EADIYQTPRYLVIGTGKKITLECSQTMGHDKMYWYQQDPGMELHLIHYSYGVNSTEKGDLSSESTVSRIRTEHFPLTLESARPSHTSQYLCASSEGGDLSSSNQPQHFGDGTRLSIL.

This clonotype appeared a few times. The chain combines TRBV19 with TRBJ1-2; 8 nucleotides line up with TRBD1. Trimming took 8 bases from V and 5 from J; bases not matched to a gene: 1. The CDR3 is made up of 11 amino acids. Germline CDR1 and CDR2: LNHDA and SQIVND (reference sequence). The CDR3, as DNA: TGTGCCAGTGGGACAGGTTATGGCTACACCTTC. Its translation is CASGTGYGYTF.

The chain joins TRBV7-9 to TRBJ2-7; 7 bases match TRBD1. CDR3 length equals 14 residues. The J segment lost 7 bases and the V segment lost 2 bases, leaving 8 bases of the junction unmatched. Germline V gene lookup returns CDR1 SEHNR and CDR2 FQNEAQ (reference sequence). The CDR3 region is CASSLLGRGFEQYF. DNA of the CDR3: TGTGCCAGCAGCTTACTCGGCAGGGGGTTTGAGCAGTACTTC.